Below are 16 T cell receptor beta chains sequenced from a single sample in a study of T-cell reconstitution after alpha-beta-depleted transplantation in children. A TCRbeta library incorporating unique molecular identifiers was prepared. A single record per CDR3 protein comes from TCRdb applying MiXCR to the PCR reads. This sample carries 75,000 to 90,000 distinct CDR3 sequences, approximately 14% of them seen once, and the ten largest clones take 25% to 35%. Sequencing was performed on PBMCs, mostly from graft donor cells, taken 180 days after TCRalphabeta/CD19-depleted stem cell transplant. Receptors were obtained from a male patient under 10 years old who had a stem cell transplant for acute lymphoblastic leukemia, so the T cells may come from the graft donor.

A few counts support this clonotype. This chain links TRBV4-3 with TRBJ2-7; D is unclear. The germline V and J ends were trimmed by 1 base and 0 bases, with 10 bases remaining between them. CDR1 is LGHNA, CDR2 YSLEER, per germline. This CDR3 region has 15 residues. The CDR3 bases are TGCGCCAGCAGCCAAGGCGATTGGGGCTCCTACGAGCAGTACTTC. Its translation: CASSQGDWGSYEQYF.

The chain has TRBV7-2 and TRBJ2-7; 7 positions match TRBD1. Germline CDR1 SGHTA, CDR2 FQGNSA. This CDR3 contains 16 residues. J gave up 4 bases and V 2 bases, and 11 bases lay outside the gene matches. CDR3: CASSLTFYPGQYEQYF. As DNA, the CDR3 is TGTGCCAGCAGCTTAACTTTTTACCCGGGACAGTACGAGCAGTACTTC.

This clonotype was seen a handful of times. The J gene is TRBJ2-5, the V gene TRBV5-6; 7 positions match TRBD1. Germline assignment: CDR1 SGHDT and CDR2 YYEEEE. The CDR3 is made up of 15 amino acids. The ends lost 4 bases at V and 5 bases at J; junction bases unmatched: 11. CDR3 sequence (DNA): TGTGCCAGCAGCCCGTACAGGGGCGTGGGGGAGACCCAGTACTTC. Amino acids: CASSPYRGVGETQYF.

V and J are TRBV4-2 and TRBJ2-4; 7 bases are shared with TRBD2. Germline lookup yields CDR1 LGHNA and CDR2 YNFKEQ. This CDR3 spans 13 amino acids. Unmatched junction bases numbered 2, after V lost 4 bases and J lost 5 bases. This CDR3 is CASSRGGENIQYF. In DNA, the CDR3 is TGTGCCAGCAGCCGGGGGGGTGAAAACATTCAGTACTTC.

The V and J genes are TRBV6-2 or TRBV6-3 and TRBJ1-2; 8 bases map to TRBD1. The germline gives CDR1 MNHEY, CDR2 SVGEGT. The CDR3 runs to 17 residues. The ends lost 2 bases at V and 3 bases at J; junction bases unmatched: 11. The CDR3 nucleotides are TGTGCCAGCAGTTACGAAGGGACAGGCTTCTTTCACTATGGCTACACCTTC. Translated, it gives CASSYEGTGFFHYGYTF.

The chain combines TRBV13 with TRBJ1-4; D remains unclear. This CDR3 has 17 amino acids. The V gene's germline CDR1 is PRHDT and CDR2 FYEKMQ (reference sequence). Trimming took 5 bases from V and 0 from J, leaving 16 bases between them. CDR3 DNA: TGTGCCAGCAGCGAGTCTAATGGTCCCGCAACTAATGAAAAACTGTTTTTT. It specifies CASSESNGPATNEKLFF.

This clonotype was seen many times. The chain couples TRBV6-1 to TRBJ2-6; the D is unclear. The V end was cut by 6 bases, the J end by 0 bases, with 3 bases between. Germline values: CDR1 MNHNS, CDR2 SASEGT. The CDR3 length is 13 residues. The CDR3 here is CASRRSGANVLTF. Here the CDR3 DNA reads TGTGCCAGCAGGCGCTCTGGGGCCAACGTCCTGACTTTC.

Written as DNA, the CDR3 is TGTGCCAGCACCTCCAGGGTTGATGGCTACACCTTC. Its translation is CASTSRVDGYTF. The chain carries TRBV9 and TRBJ1-2; tentative D call: TRBD1 (5 bases). CDR1 SGDLS and CDR2 YYNGEE come from the germline V gene. The CDR3 spans 12 residues. The V end was cut by 6 bases, the J end by 6 bases, with 12 bases between.

The CDR3 here is CASTTGPTNTEAFF. CDR3 bases: TGCGCCAGCACTACGGGACCGACTAACACTGAAGCTTTCTTT. The chain links TRBV10-2 to TRBJ1-1, with D possibly TRBD1 on 5 matching bases. CDR1 and CDR2 (germline): WSHSY, SAAADI. The CDR3 length is 14 residues. Trimming removed 7 bases from V and 2 bases from J, with 14 bases in between.

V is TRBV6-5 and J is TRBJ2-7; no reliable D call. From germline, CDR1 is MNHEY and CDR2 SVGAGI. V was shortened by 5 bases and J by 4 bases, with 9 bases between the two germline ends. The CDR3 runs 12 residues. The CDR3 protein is CASSLDRYEQYF. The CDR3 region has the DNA TGTGCCAGCAGTCTTGACCGGTACGAGCAGTACTTC.

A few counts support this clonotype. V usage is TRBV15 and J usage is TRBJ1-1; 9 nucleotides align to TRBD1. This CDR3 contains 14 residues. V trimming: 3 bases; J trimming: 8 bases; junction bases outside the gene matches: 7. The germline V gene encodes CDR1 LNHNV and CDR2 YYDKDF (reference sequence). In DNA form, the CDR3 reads TGTGCCACCAGCAGGGACAGGGGAAAAAAGGAAGCTTTCTTT. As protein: CATSRDRGKKEAFF.

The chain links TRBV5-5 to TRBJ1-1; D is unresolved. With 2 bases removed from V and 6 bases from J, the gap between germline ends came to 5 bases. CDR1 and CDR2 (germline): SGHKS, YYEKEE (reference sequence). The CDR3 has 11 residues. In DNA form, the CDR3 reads TGTGCCAGCAGCTTAGTATCTGAAGCTTTCTTT. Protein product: CASSLVSEAFF.

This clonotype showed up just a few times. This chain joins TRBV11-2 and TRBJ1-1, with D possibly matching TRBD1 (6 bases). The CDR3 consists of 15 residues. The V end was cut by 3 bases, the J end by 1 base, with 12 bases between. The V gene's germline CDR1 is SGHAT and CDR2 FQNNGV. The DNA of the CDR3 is TGTGCCAGCAGCTTGCACAGGGTTCCGAACACTGAAGCTTTCTTT. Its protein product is CASSLHRVPNTEAFF.

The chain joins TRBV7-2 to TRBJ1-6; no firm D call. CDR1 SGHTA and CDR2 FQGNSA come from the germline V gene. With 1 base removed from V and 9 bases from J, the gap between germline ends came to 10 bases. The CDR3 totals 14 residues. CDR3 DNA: TGTGCCAGCAGCTTAGATGTTGGCAGTTCACCCCTCCACTTT. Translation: CASSLDVGSSPLHF.

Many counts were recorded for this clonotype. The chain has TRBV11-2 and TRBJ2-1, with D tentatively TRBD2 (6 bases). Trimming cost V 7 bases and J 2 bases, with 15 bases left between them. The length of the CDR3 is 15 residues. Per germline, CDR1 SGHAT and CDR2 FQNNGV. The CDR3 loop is CASTPGRGTYNEQFF. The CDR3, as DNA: TGTGCCAGCACCCCGGGGCGGGGTACCTACAATGAGCAGTTCTTC.

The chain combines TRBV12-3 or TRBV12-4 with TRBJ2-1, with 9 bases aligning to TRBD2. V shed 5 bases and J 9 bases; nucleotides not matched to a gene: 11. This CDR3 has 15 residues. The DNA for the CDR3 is TGTGCCAGCAGTCCCACAGGGACTAGCTCGGGTGAGCAGTTCTTC. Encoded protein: CASSPTGTSSGEQFF.